Below are 26 T cell receptor beta chains sequenced from a single sample in a study of regulatory T cells in long-lasting Graves disease. Time point described: persistent/refractory GD, antithyroid drugs over 5 years with positive TRAb. With RNA extracted from PBMCs as input, the TCR library was made. CDR3 regions were amplified by Arm-PCR using iRepertoire HTBI primers to build TCR beta libraries. TCRdb redid the calling of the multiplex PCR reads with MiXCR, one entry per CDR3 protein. The sample has 350,000 to 500,000 distinct CDR3 sequences, 20% to 25% seen once. Specimen: peripheral blood mononuclear cells (PBMCs), collected when the disease was refractory, from a patient treated with antithyroid drugs. The receptors originated from a female donor with Graves disease.

This clonotype showed up many times. CDR3 sequence: CASSLGPTGAHYGYTF. Here the CDR3 DNA reads TGTGCCAGCAGCTTAGGACCGACAGGGGCTCACTATGGCTACACCTTC. The chain carries TRBV11-2 and TRBJ1-2, with 8 bases fitting TRBD1. Germline assignment: CDR1 SGHAT and CDR2 FQNNGV. J gave up 3 bases and V 1 base, and 7 bases lay outside the gene matches. This CDR3 has 16 residues.

This clonotype was counted many times. V is TRBV28 and J is TRBJ2-7; D not certain. CDR3 length: 16 residues. CDR1 and CDR2 (germline): MDHEN, SYDVKM. V was trimmed by 6 bases and J by 1 base, leaving 19 bases between them. The CDR3 reads CASRLGGSPVSYEQYF. The CDR3 coding sequence is TGTGCCAGCAGGTTGGGCGGTTCCCCCGTTTCCTACGAGCAGTACTTC.

The chain has TRBV12-3 or TRBV12-4 and TRBJ2-3; D uncertain. V dropped 3 bases and J dropped 9 bases, with 10 bases sitting between them. The CDR3 is 12 amino acids. In DNA form, the CDR3 reads TGTGCCAGCAGTTTTAGTTTCAGAACGCAGTATTTT. Its translation: CASSFSFRTQYF.

The chain combines TRBV28 with TRBJ2-1; possible D gene TRBD2, 5 bases. CDR1 is MDHEN and CDR2 is SYDVKM in the germline V gene. The CDR3 has 16 amino acids. V was clipped by 7 bases and J by 0 bases, with 16 bases between them. The CDR3 nucleotides are TGTGCCAGCACCCCCGAGGAGGTGTACTCCTACAATGAGCAGTTCTTC. Translation: CASTPEEVYSYNEQFF.

The chain carries TRBV18 and TRBJ2-7, with TRBD1 as a possible D gene (6 bases). Germline assignment: CDR1 KGHSH and CDR2 LQKENI. There are 15 residues in the CDR3. V lost 2 bases and J lost 2, with 13 bases in between. The CDR3 loop is CASSPSDRPTYEQYF. The DNA for the CDR3 is TGTGCCAGCTCACCATCCGACAGGCCCACCTACGAGCAGTACTTC.

This clonotype was seen a handful of times. This chain links TRBV18 with TRBJ2-7, with TRBD2 as a possible D gene (6 bases). V lost 3 bases and J 3 bases, leaving 18 bases between the germline ends. Germline V gene data show CDR1 as KGHSH and CDR2 as LQKENI. CDR3 length: 16 residues. The CDR3 is CASSPVSPGTFYEQYF. The CDR3 coding sequence is TGTGCCAGCTCACCCGTATCGCCGGGGACTTTCTACGAGCAGTACTTC.

This clonotype was seen ten or more times. The chain combines TRBV28 with TRBJ2-1; D is unresolved. Trimming cost V 6 bases and J 7 bases, with 10 bases left between them. Germline CDR1 reads MDHEN; CDR2 reads SYDVKM. The CDR3 runs 12 residues. The CDR3 is CASSLLGNEQFF. The CDR3 DNA sequence: TGTGCCAGCAGCCTTCTGGGAAATGAGCAGTTCTTC.

This clonotype was seen more than once but under ten times. The chain recombines TRBV9 with TRBJ2-2; 11 bases map to TRBD1. With V trimmed by 3 bases and J by 4 bases, 5 bases remained unmatched. CDR1 is SGDLS and CDR2 is YYNGEE in the germline V gene. The CDR3 totals 16 residues. In nucleotides, the CDR3 is TGTGCCAGCAGCGGTCGGACAGGGGGCGGCACCGGGGAGCTGTTTTTT. It translates to CASSGRTGGGTGELFF.

CDR3: CSARAPGIETEAFF. The CDR3 DNA sequence: TGCAGTGCTAGAGCCCCGGGAATAGAAACTGAAGCTTTCTTT. V gene TRBV20-1 combines with J gene TRBJ1-1; no definite D call. The V gene's germline CDR1 is DFQATT and CDR2 SNEGSKA (reference sequence). With 1 base removed from V and 5 bases from J, the gap between germline ends came to 14 bases. CDR3 length equals 14 residues.

The chain links TRBV11-2 to TRBJ2-3; D may correspond to TRBD1 or TRBD2 (5 bases each). In germline, CDR1 is SGHAT, CDR2 FQNNGV. Between the trimmed V and J ends, which lost 1 base and 2 bases, there was a span of 13 bases. CDR3 length equals 16 residues. Here the CDR3 DNA reads TGTGCCAGCAGCTTAGGGGACCCTGGGACCACAGATACGCAGTATTTT. Its protein is CASSLGDPGTTDTQYF.

This clonotype was found many times. The J gene is TRBJ2-7, the V gene TRBV9; D ambiguous. The CDR3 length is 15 residues. Germline CDR1 reads SGDLS; CDR2 reads YYNGEE. V was pared by 0 bases and J by 3 bases, with 13 bases between. CDR3 sequence: CASSVGSPMDYEQYF. The CDR3 nucleotides are TGTGCCAGCAGCGTAGGGTCCCCCATGGACTACGAGCAGTACTTC.

This clonotype was observed many times. The J gene is TRBJ2-5, the V gene TRBV28; 9 bases line up with TRBD1. Germline CDR1 reads MDHEN; CDR2 reads SYDVKM. This CDR3 is built from 15 residues. J lost 4 bases, V lost 10 bases, and 13 bases had no gene match. The CDR3 DNA is TGTGCCACTCGGACAGGGGAACTAGAATTAGAGACCCAGTACTTC. The encoded protein is CATRTGELELETQYF.

The rearrangement joins TRBV20-1 to TRBJ2-3; 7 bases agree with TRBD1. This CDR3 comprises 14 residues. The J segment lost 3 bases and the V segment lost 5 bases, leaving 8 bases of the junction unmatched. Per germline, CDR1 DFQATT and CDR2 SNEGSKA (reference sequence). The CDR3 bases are TGCAGTGCTGATTACAGGGGCGATACAGATACGCAGTATTTT. As protein: CSADYRGDTDTQYF.

This clonotype was detected ten times or more. The V call is TRBV3-1, the J call TRBJ1-2; D gene ambiguous. V lost 0 bases, J lost 8 bases, and 7 bases lay in between. This CDR3 is built from 12 residues. Germline CDR1 LGHDT, CDR2 YNNKEL (reference sequence). The CDR3 DNA follows: TGTGCCAGCAGCCAAGATCGCAGCGGCTACACCTTC. Translated: CASSQDRSGYTF.

This clonotype was seen ten or more times. The gene calls are TRBV10-3 and TRBJ1-1; D uncertain. The germline V and J ends were trimmed by 4 bases and 1 base, with 4 bases remaining between them. Germline CDR1 and CDR2: ENHRY and SYGVKD. The CDR3 consists of 12 residues. The DNA of the CDR3 is TGTGCCATCAGTGGATCGAACACTGAAGCTTTCTTT. Protein: CAISGSNTEAFF.

This clonotype has more than one count but fewer than ten. The rearrangement joins TRBV19 to TRBJ2-1, with D unresolved. Per germline, CDR1 LNHDA and CDR2 SQIVND (reference sequence). Trimming stripped 5 bases from V and 10 bases from J, with 15 bases between. CDR3 size: 13 residues. The CDR3 coding sequence is TGTGCCAGTAGTCCGCACGCGGAACGGGAGCAGTTCTTC. Its translation is CASSPHAEREQFF.

In this sample, this clonotype turned up many times. The V call is TRBV6-5, the J call TRBJ2-2; D is unresolved. CDR3 length: 17 residues. CDR1 is MNHEY, CDR2 SVGAGI, per germline. V was cut by 0 bases and J by 4 bases, with 15 bases left in between. The CDR3 is CASSYSRSGPSTGELFF. The CDR3, as DNA: TGTGCCAGCAGTTACTCGCGGTCAGGACCTTCCACCGGGGAGCTGTTTTTT.

The chain joins TRBV29-1 to TRBJ1-1; no firm D call. Germline V gene data show CDR1 as SQVTM and CDR2 as ANQGSEA. Trimming cost V 3 bases and J 4 bases, with 9 bases left between them. The CDR3 loop spans 12 amino acids. CDR3 sequence: CSVDWQLTEAFF. The CDR3 bases are TGCAGCGTTGACTGGCAGCTCACTGAAGCTTTCTTT.

This clonotype was recorded many times. An end of the junction differs from the germline gene, which may be a read error. The chain is built from TRBV28 and TRBJ2-5; D might be TRBD1 (6 bases). The CDR3 loop spans 14 amino acids. Germline V gives CDR1 MDHEN, CDR2 SYDVKM. As DNA, the CDR3 is TGTGCCAGCAATTTACAAGGGGGATCAGAGACCCAGTACTTC. Translating gives CASNLQGGSETQYF.

This clonotype was observed many times. The chain recombines TRBV9 with TRBJ2-2; D gene ambiguous. Germline V lookup: CDR1 SGDLS, CDR2 YYNGEE. This CDR3 comprises 13 residues. V lost 1 base, J lost 5 bases, and 6 bases lay in between. CDR3: CASSVSPTGELFF. In nucleotides, the CDR3 is TGTGCCAGCAGCGTATCACCGACCGGGGAGCTGTTTTTT.

The rearrangement uses TRBV20-1 and TRBJ2-7; TRBD1 might be the D (6 bases). CDR1 is DFQATT and CDR2 is SNEGSKA in the germline V gene (reference sequence). V lost 3 bases to trimming and J lost 0 bases, with 18 bases between them. This CDR3 contains 16 residues. The CDR3 nucleotides read TGCAGTGCTAGTCCCCCGACAGGCGTCCTCTCCTACGAGCAGTACTTC. This translates into CSASPPTGVLSYEQYF.

This clonotype was seen ten or more times. The rearrangement links TRBV28 to TRBJ2-3, with a weak D call TRBD1 (5 bases). The CDR3 runs 13 residues. CDR1 MDHEN and CDR2 SYDVKM come from the germline V gene. Trimming pared 7 bases from V and 2 bases from J, leaving 10 bases between. CDR3 region: CASNGHDTDTQYF. DNA of the CDR3: TGTGCCAGCAACGGACACGACACAGATACGCAGTATTTT.

This clonotype was detected a few times. The chain uses TRBV7-9 and TRBJ2-5; TRBD2 aligns across 9 bases. V shed 6 bases, J shed 5 bases, and the junction held 16 bases outside the gene matches. Germline assignment: CDR1 SEHNR and CDR2 FQNEAQ (reference sequence). The CDR3 totals 17 residues. This CDR3 reads CASSDSRVAGDRETQYF. The CDR3 region has the DNA TGTGCCAGCAGTGACTCTAGGGTAGCGGGAGACCGCGAGACCCAGTACTTC.

This clonotype occurred many times. The chain carries TRBV20-1 and TRBJ1-2; tentatively, D is TRBD1 (5 bases). Trimming stripped 5 bases from V and 4 bases from J, with 11 bases between. This CDR3 comprises 12 residues. Germline V gene lookup returns CDR1 DFQATT and CDR2 SNEGSKA (reference sequence). CDR3 nucleotide sequence: TGCAGTGCTCGGGACCTCTCCTATGGCTACACCTTC. Amino acid sequence: CSARDLSYGYTF.

V usage is TRBV3-1 and J usage is TRBJ1-5; 11 nucleotides line up with TRBD1. The CDR3 sequence is 17 residues long. The germline V gene encodes CDR1 LGHDT and CDR2 YNNKEL (reference sequence). The V gene end was trimmed by 1 base and the J gene end by 3 bases; junction bases not matched to a gene: 5. CDR3 region: CASSQGGQGALNQPQHF. CDR3 nucleotide sequence: TGTGCCAGCAGCCAAGGAGGACAGGGGGCCCTCAATCAGCCCCAGCATTTT. The entire variable domain, with the rest obtained from reference TRBV3-1 and TRBJ1-5, is as follows: DTAVSQTPKYLVTQMGNDKSIKCEQNLGHDTMYWYKQDSKKFLKIMFSYNNKELIINETVPNRFSPKSPDKAHLNLHINSLELGDSAVYFCASSQGGQGALNQPQHFGDGTRLSIL.

This clonotype has just a few counts. The CDR3 here is CSGWGSLYGYTF. DNA for the CDR3: TGCAGTGGGTGGGGGTCCCTCTATGGCTACACCTTC. The genes are TRBV29-1 and TRBJ1-2; D is perhaps TRBD1 (5 bases). The CDR3 runs 12 residues. From germline, CDR1 is SQVTM and CDR2 ANQGSEA. Full variable domain (rest looked up from reference TRBV29-1 and TRBJ1-2): SAVISQKPSRDICQRGTSLTIQCQVDSQVTMMFWYRQQPGQSLTLIATANQGSEATYESGFVIDKFPISRPNLTFSTLTVSNMSPEDSSIYLCSGWGSLYGYTFGSGTRLTVV.